This is a list of T cell receptor beta chains from one sample in a study of blood T cell repertoires in COVID-19. Method: immunoSEQ multiplex PCR; TCRdb's copy keeps in-frame clones and lacks some. This sample carries roughly 110,000 clones, around 84% of them seen once, and the ten largest clones take about an eighth. The sequenced sample was peripheral blood. These receptors were collected from a human donor in a cohort sampled during active COVID-19. The conserved cysteine and the conserved F or W are not part of the CDR3 here.

v_gene,CDR3aa
TRBV30,AWSLSGVNTEAF
TRBV6-6,ASTQGQTNTGELF
TRBV5-1,ASSLARSSYEQY
TRBV7-2,ASSPDRGAYGYT
TRBV28,ASSFITGSHTDTQY
TRBV10-3,AMTTDPGNTIY
TRBV7-2,ASSSRLAGGPADTQY
TRBV6-5,ASSSSTATGGSQY
TRBV13,ASSQRTGSNEKLF
TRBV7-2,ASSSGVGEQY
TRBV27,ASMGLAGAPAYEQY
TRBV3-1/TRBV3-2,ASSQGRGMGYEAF
TRBV10-3,AISRANTEAF
TRBV4-3,ASSQDSTGDYEQY
TRBV28,ASSPLAGGLAKNIQY
TRBV5-1,ASSLVGQSRYNEQF
TRBV6-5,ASSPSGRHNSPLH
TRBV6-5,ASGRDNYNSPLH
TRBV3-1/TRBV3-2,ASSQEAGRNNEQF
TRBV4-3,ASSQALQGDYGYT
TRBV27,ASSLGRGIADTQY
TRBV6-2/TRBV6-3,ASSQFRGLMNTEAF
TRBV19,ASRKASQDEQF
TRBV28,ASSPSTWSQPQH
TRBV6-5,ASRETGGLEKLF
TRBV19,ASSSRTSVGLEQF
TRBV5-8,ASSLRGGQF
TRBV12-5,ASWGTWDYGYT
TRBV6-5,ASSYSSSTHNEQF
TRBV5-1,ASSPQGAESPLH
TRBV5-1,ASSLKPAVTSTDTQY
TRBV5-8,ASSLVWGGAF
TRBV27,ASSPGQYSNQPQH
TRBV19,ASAAGGPGYGFNEQF
TRBV12-3/TRBV12-4,ASTSRVAGELF
TRBV6-5,ASSYSAPRGPYEQY
TRBV6-2/TRBV6-3,ASSPYGGIKQY
TRBV14,ASSQDGAYYMNTEAF
TRBV6-2/TRBV6-3,ASSYSRAREQY
TRBV11-3,ASSFGQYNEQF
TRBV19,ASSIQGPHGQF
TRBV11-3,ASSPGTSGSYNEQF
TRBV7-9,ASSPRGMNTEAF
TRBV10-3,AITSGGDTDTQY
TRBV5-1,ASRPTRDRGHEQY
TRBV4-3,ASSHGLVEETQY
TRBV5-6,ASSLRGPDRVPYGYT
TRBV9,ASSGTSGGGNEQF
TRBV11-1,ASSLRLAATGELF
TRBV25-1,ASSPGTSGPGEQY
TRBV7-2,ASTPGHRDNEQF
TRBV6-5,ASSTNFGGSQPQH
TRBV6-6,ASSYTVPTGEAF
TRBV11-3,ASSFGSGAEAF
TRBV5-1,ASSPRTGDPDTQY